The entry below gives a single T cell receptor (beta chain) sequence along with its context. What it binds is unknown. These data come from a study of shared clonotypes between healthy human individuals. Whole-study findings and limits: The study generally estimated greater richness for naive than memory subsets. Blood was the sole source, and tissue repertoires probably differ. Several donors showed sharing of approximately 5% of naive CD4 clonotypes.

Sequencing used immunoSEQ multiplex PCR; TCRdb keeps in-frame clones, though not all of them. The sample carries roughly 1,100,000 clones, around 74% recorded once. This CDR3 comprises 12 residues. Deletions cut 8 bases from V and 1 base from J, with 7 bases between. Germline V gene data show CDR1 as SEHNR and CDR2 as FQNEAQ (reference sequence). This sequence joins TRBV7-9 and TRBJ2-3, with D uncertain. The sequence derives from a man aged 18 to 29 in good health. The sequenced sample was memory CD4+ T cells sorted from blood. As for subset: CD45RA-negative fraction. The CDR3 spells CASGSGTDTQYF. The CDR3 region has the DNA TGTGCCAGCGGCAGCGGCACAGATACGCAGTATTTT.